These 10 T cell receptor beta chains were all obtained from the same sample, sequenced in a study of blood T cell repertoires in COVID-19. The method was immunoSEQ multiplex PCR; TCRdb's version includes in-frame clones alone and lacks a portion of them. The data contain 140,000 to 150,000 clones, around 80% of them seen just once; the ten biggest clones take up 10% to 15%. The source material was peripheral blood. These receptors came from a man in his sixties with active or convalescent COVID-19.

The V and J genes are TRBV7-3 and TRBJ2-3, with a weak D call TRBD1 (6 bases). The V gene lost 5 bases and the J gene lost 4 bases, with 13 bases spanning the gap. This CDR3 has 14 amino acids. CDR1 and CDR2 from the germline V gene are SGHTA and FQGTGA. CDR3 loop: CASSQEQGSDTQYF. DNA for the CDR3: TGTGCCAGCAGCCAAGAACAGGGTTCAGATACGCAGTATTTT. The entire variable domain, with the rest obtained from reference TRBV7-3 and TRBJ2-3, is as follows: GAGVSQTPSNKVTEKGKYVELRCDPISGHTALYWYRQSLGQGPEFLIYFQGTGAADDSGLPNDRFFAVRPEGSVSTLKIQRTERGDSAVYLCASSQEQGSDTQYFGPGTRLTVL.

To note about this clone: In the same sample, other DNA sequences code for this CDR3. The chain is built from TRBV28 and TRBJ2-7, with 8 nucleotides matching TRBD1. Per germline, CDR1 MDHEN and CDR2 SYDVKM. This CDR3 is 14 amino acids long. The V and J ends lost 6 bases and 2 bases, in that order; junction bases with no gene match: 6. CDR3 amino acids: CASRPGTGPYEQYF. In DNA form, the CDR3 reads TGTGCCAGCAGACCCGGGACAGGACCCTACGAGCAGTACTTC.

For this clone: A read error is possible here, since a much larger clone lies one base away. This CDR3 is also generated by other DNA sequences in the sample. The gene calls are TRBV5-5 and TRBJ1-5, with a weak D call TRBD1 (5 bases). V dropped 3 bases and J dropped 2 bases, with 9 bases sitting between them. Germline V CDR1 and CDR2: SGHKS, YYEKEE (reference sequence). This CDR3 region has 14 residues. This chain's CDR3 is CASSSDSRNQPQHF. CDR3 DNA sequence: TGTGCCAGCAGCTCCGACAGTCGCAATCAGCCCCAGCATTTT.

The J gene is TRBJ2-5, the V gene TRBV2, with 13 nucleotides matching TRBD2. There are 15 residues in the CDR3. After removal of 6 bases from V and 4 bases from J, the junction contained 5 bases not matched to a gene. Germline CDR1 SNHLY, CDR2 FYNNEI. CDR3 protein: CASRSLAGGLETQYF. The CDR3, as DNA: TGTGCCAGCAGGTCACTAGCGGGAGGGTTAGAGACCCAGTACTTC. The whole variable domain, filled in from reference TRBV2 and TRBJ2-5, reads EPEVTQTPSHQVTQMGQEVILRCVPISNHLYFYWYRQILGQKVEFLVSFYNNEISEKSEIFDDQFSVERPDGSNFTLKIRSTKLEDSAMYFCASRSLAGGLETQYFGPGTRLLVL.

The V and J genes are TRBV4-2 and TRBJ1-4; tentative D call: TRBD1 (5 bases). Trimming took off 1 base at V and 7 bases at J, with 13 bases between the two ends. CDR1 LGHNA and CDR2 YNFKEQ come from the germline V gene. This CDR3 spans 15 amino acids. The chain's CDR3 is CASSQVWQGGEKLFF. CDR3 DNA: TGTGCCAGCAGCCAAGTTTGGCAGGGAGGTGAAAAACTGTTTTTT.

The V and J genes are TRBV5-6 and TRBJ1-5, with 12 bases identical to TRBD1. V gave up 4 bases and J gave up 6 bases; unmatched junction bases: 8. Per the germline V gene, CDR1 is SGHDT and CDR2 is YYEEEE. The CDR3 length is 16 residues. CDR3 nucleotides: TGTGCCAGCAGCACAGGGACAGGGGGCTGGGGTCAGCCCCAGCATTTT. Translated, it gives CASSTGTGGWGQPQHF.

The CDR3: CASSMRLAGVGYNEQFF. CDR3 bases: TGTGCCAGCAGTATGCGACTAGCGGGAGTTGGATACAATGAGCAGTTCTTC. This chain links TRBV27 with TRBJ2-1; 12 positions agree with TRBD2. V was pared by 5 bases and J by 4 bases, with 9 bases of the junction left unmatched. The CDR3 is 17 residues long. CDR1 and CDR2 from the germline V gene are MNHEY and SMNVEV (reference sequence).

The V and J genes are TRBV15 and TRBJ2-7; a weak D match, TRBD2 (7 bases). Germline CDR1 is LNHNV and CDR2 is YYDKDF (reference sequence). The V end lost 0 bases, the J end lost 2 bases, and 14 bases lay between the germline ends. This CDR3 contains 16 residues. The CDR3, as DNA: TGTGCCACCAGCAGAGAGGGTGGCGGGGGCCCCTACGAGCAGTACTTC. Residues: CATSREGGGGPYEQYF.

This chain links TRBV28 with TRBJ2-7, with 13 bases identical to TRBD2. Looked up from germline, CDR1 is MDHEN and CDR2 is SYDVKM. There are 17 residues in the CDR3. The ends lost 2 bases at V and 3 bases at J; junction bases unmatched: 7. The DNA of the CDR3 is TGTGCCAGCAGTTTACCCCTGCGGACTAGCGGGAGCTACGAGCAGTACTTC. Protein sequence: CASSLPLRTSGSYEQYF.

This clone was detected once. The V and J genes are TRBV24-1 and TRBJ2-2; TRBD2 might be the D (6 bases). The CDR3 has 13 residues. The germline CDR1 and CDR2 sequences are KGHDR and SFDVKD. The V end was cut by 9 bases, the J end by 4 bases, with 11 bases between. This CDR3 reads CATGRSSTGELFF. The CDR3 nucleotides are TGTGCCACCGGGAGGAGTAGCACCGGGGAGCTGTTTTTT.